Shown below are 29 T cell receptor beta chains from a single sample sequenced in a study of Ad26.COV2.S vaccination and SARS-CoV-2 variants. Method: immunoSEQ multiplex PCR; TCRdb's copy keeps in-frame clones and lacks some. The sample shows about 440,000 clones, less than 95% of them seen only once. Specified treatment: 15 to 20 received Ad26.COV2.S at low or high dose, single or two shots; five or six received placebo; per-sample allocation not given. Day 63 after the first vaccine or placebo injection was the time point for sampling. The sequences come from peripheral blood, collected in a trial of Ad26.COV2.S vaccine versus placebo. These receptors were obtained from a person between 18 and 65 years old who received the Ad26.COV2.S COVID-19 vaccine or a placebo.

The chain has TRBV10-3 and TRBJ2-7; TRBD2 aligns across 14 bases. CDR3 length: 15 amino acids. Germline assignment: CDR1 ENHRY and CDR2 SYGVKD. V trimming: 10 bases; J trimming: 2 bases; junction bases outside the gene matches: 7. The CDR3 coding sequence is TGTGCCACCGGGACTAGCGGGAGAACTACCTACGAGCAGTACTTC. It yields the protein CATGTSGRTTYEQYF.

The chain employs TRBV28 and TRBJ1-1, with 7 positions matching TRBD1. The J segment lost 4 bases and the V segment lost 5 bases, leaving 4 bases of the junction unmatched. CDR1 and CDR2 (germline): MDHEN, SYDVKM. This CDR3 contains 13 residues. CDR3 in amino acids: CASSQTGVTEAFF. CDR3 DNA: TGTGCCAGCAGTCAAACAGGGGTCACTGAAGCTTTCTTT.

This sequence joins TRBV11-2 and TRBJ2-3; D might be TRBD2 (6 bases). The germline gives CDR1 SGHAT, CDR2 FQNNGV. This CDR3 is built from 14 residues. V was trimmed by 5 bases and J by 4 bases, leaving 13 bases between them. The CDR3 DNA is TGTGCCAGCAGCCCCATGACTAGTTCAGATACGCAGTATTTT. Its protein is CASSPMTSSDTQYF.

This chain joins TRBV6-5 and TRBJ2-3; 9 bases map to TRBD2. CDR1 and CDR2 (germline): MNHEY, SVGAGI. The CDR3 is 15 amino acids. V lost 6 bases and J lost 1; bases outside the gene matches: 5. In nucleotides, the CDR3 is TGTGCCAGCAGACATCGGACTAGCGGCACAGATACGCAGTATTTT. Translation: CASRHRTSGTDTQYF.

The chain links TRBV7-2 to TRBJ2-5; 7 positions agree with TRBD1. CDR1 and CDR2 from the germline V gene are SGHTA and FQGNSA. J was trimmed by 5 bases and V by 8 bases; bases with no gene match: 8. This CDR3 has 13 amino acids. The CDR3, as DNA: TGTGCCAGCGGACACAGGGGAGTCGAGACCCAGTACTTC. This codes for CASGHRGVETQYF.

The rearrangement links TRBV30 to TRBJ1-3, with TRBD1 matching 8 bases. Germline values: CDR1 GTSNPN, CDR2 SVGIG (reference sequence). J gave up 4 bases and V 4 bases, and 6 bases lay outside the gene matches. The CDR3 covers 14 residues. The CDR3 nucleotides read TGTGCCTGGACCGGGGACAGGCGCGGAAACACCATATATTTT. It codes for CAWTGDRRGNTIYF.

The rearrangement uses TRBV25-1 and TRBJ1-4, with D unresolved. This CDR3 is 16 amino acids long. Trimming left V 10 bases short and J 2 bases short, with 20 bases between. In germline, CDR1 is MGHDK, CDR2 SYGVNS. The CDR3 loop reads CATMPGVGETNEKLFF. The CDR3 region has the DNA TGTGCCACCATGCCTGGGGTCGGGGAGACTAATGAAAAACTGTTTTTT.

This chain joins TRBV10-3 and TRBJ1-4; D remains ambiguous. The length of the CDR3 is 14 residues. Trimming cost V 0 bases and J 10 bases, with 12 bases left between them. From germline, CDR1 is ENHRY and CDR2 SYGVKD. CDR3 sequence (DNA): TGTGCCATCAGTGAGTCGGGTCAGCTAGGAAAACTGTTTTTT. Translated, it gives CAISESGQLGKLFF.

The chain is built from TRBV7-3 and TRBJ2-5; 15 positions agree with TRBD2. The germline gives CDR1 SGHTA, CDR2 FQGTGA. There are 15 residues in the CDR3. V lost 5 bases, J lost 4 bases, and 2 bases stayed unmatched. CDR3 amino acids: CASSPGLAGGETQYF. The CDR3 DNA follows: TGTGCCAGCAGCCCGGGACTAGCGGGAGGAGAGACCCAGTACTTC.

The J gene is TRBJ2-2, the V gene TRBV24-1; tentative D call: TRBD1 (7 bases). V lost 6 bases and J 0 bases, leaving 13 bases between the germline ends. This CDR3 has 16 amino acids. Germline CDR1 is KGHDR and CDR2 is SFDVKD. The CDR3 spells CATSPGGMPNTGELFF. The CDR3 DNA reads TGTGCCACCAGTCCAGGGGGGATGCCGAACACCGGGGAGCTGTTTTTT.

This clone was detected once. The rearrangement links TRBV4-1 to TRBJ2-1, with TRBD1 as a possible D gene (7 bases). The V end lost 5 bases, the J end lost 8 bases, and 16 bases lay between the germline ends. The CDR3 length is 14 residues. Germline CDR1 MGHRA, CDR2 YSYEKL. Here the CDR3 reads CASSREGAGYEQFF. The CDR3 nucleotides read TGCGCCAGCAGCAGAGAGGGGGCGGGGTATGAGCAGTTCTTC.

The genes are TRBV12-3 or TRBV12-4 and TRBJ2-5, with TRBD1 matching 9 bases. This CDR3 comprises 13 residues. After removal of 5 bases from V and 5 bases from J, the junction contained 3 bases not matched to a gene. In nucleotides, the CDR3 is TGTGCCAGCAGTCGGACAGGGGTCGAGACCCAGTACTTC. It codes for CASSRTGVETQYF.

The V gene is TRBV24-1, the J gene TRBJ2-1, with a possible D match to TRBD2 (5 bases). The CDR3 has 13 amino acids. V was shortened by 8 bases and J by 0 bases, with 7 bases between the two germline ends. Germline CDR1 reads KGHDR; CDR2 reads SFDVKD. The CDR3 DNA sequence: TGTGCCACCAAGGAGGACTCCTACAATGAGCAGTTCTTC. Protein product: CATKEDSYNEQFF.

V usage is TRBV3-1 (or the pseudogene TRBV3-2) and J usage is TRBJ2-7, with D uncertain. Germline values: CDR1 LGHDT, CDR2 YNNKEL (reference sequence). Deletions cut 3 bases from V and 1 base from J, with 7 bases between. The CDR3 consists of 13 residues. CDR3 sequence (DNA): TGTGCCAGCAGCCACTTGGGGTCCTACGAGCAGTACTTC. Amino acids: CASSHLGSYEQYF.

The rearrangement joins TRBV12-3 or TRBV12-4 to TRBJ2-7; D remains ambiguous. Trimming stripped 5 bases from V and 4 bases from J, with 6 bases between. The CDR3 length is 11 residues. CDR3: CASSVGYEQYF. In DNA, the CDR3 is TGTGCCAGCAGTGTGGGTTACGAGCAGTACTTC.

The chain combines TRBV28 with TRBJ1-3; a weak D match, TRBD1 (5 bases). The V end lost 5 bases, the J end lost 4 bases, and 15 bases lay between the germline ends. The germline V gene has CDR1 MDHEN and CDR2 SYDVKM. The CDR3 spans 15 residues. The CDR3 protein is CASSTMRGAGNTIYF. The CDR3 DNA sequence: TGTGCCAGCAGTACCATGAGGGGAGCGGGAAACACCATATATTTT.

The genes are TRBV14 and TRBJ2-3, with TRBD2 matching 7 bases. CDR1 and CDR2 (germline): SGHDN, FVKESK. CDR3 size: 16 residues. V dropped 4 bases and J dropped 5; count of bases not matched to a gene: 12. The CDR3 loop is CASSPLGRGSIDTQYF. The CDR3 DNA is TGTGCCAGCAGCCCTCTTGGGAGGGGATCAATAGATACGCAGTATTTT.

V usage is TRBV5-1 and J usage is TRBJ2-7, with D possibly TRBD1 on 5 matching bases. V lost 0 bases and J 3 bases, leaving 10 bases between the germline ends. CDR1 is SGHRS, CDR2 YFSETQ, per germline. The CDR3 totals 14 residues. The CDR3 region has the DNA TGCGCCAGCAGCTTGGCAGGGTTTAACTACGAGCAGTACTTC. As protein: CASSLAGFNYEQYF.

V gene TRBV19 combines with J gene TRBJ1-5, with TRBD1 matching 7 bases. Unmatched junction bases numbered 5, after V lost 1 base and J lost 5 bases. The CDR3 sequence is 15 residues long. Per germline, CDR1 LNHDA and CDR2 SQIVND (reference sequence). The chain's CDR3 is CASSIGTGEDQPQHF. In DNA, the CDR3 is TGTGCCAGTAGTATAGGGACAGGAGAAGATCAGCCCCAGCATTTT.

The rearrangement uses TRBV2 and TRBJ1-6; perhaps TRBD1 as D (6 bases). The CDR3 is made up of 16 amino acids. CDR1 SNHLY and CDR2 FYNNEI come from the germline V gene. The V end lost 8 bases, the J end lost 6 bases, and 20 bases lay between the germline ends. The CDR3 reads CASFGGTRAGNSPLHF. In DNA, the CDR3 is TGTGCCAGCTTTGGGGGCACCCGAGCGGGTAATTCACCCCTCCACTTT.

The chain couples TRBV6-5 to TRBJ2-3, with 7 nucleotides matching TRBD2. Looked up from germline, CDR1 is MNHEY and CDR2 is SVGAGI. This CDR3 has 15 amino acids. V was clipped by 6 bases and J by 1 base; unmatched bases: 7. CDR3 nucleotide sequence: TGTGCCAGCAGCCGTGGCGGGGGAGGCACAGATACGCAGTATTTT. Protein product: CASSRGGGGTDTQYF.

CDR3 sequence: CASSSDRRPYNEQFF. CDR3 DNA: TGTGCCAGCAGCTCGGACCGCAGACCTTACAATGAGCAGTTCTTC. The rearrangement links TRBV5-6 to TRBJ2-1; D is unresolved. The germline V gene has CDR1 SGHDT and CDR2 YYEEEE. The V gene lost 3 bases and the J gene lost 4 bases, with 14 bases spanning the gap. This CDR3 is 15 amino acids long. Using reference TRBV5-6 and TRBJ2-1 for the parts outside the CDR3, the full variable domain is DAGVTQSPTHLIKTRGQQVTLRCSPKSGHDTVSWYQQALGQGPQFIFQYYEEEERQRGNFPDRFSGHQFPNYSSELNVNALLLGDSALYLCASSSDRRPYNEQFFGPGTRLTVL.

The rearrangement uses TRBV6-2 or TRBV6-3 and TRBJ2-3, with TRBD1 as a possible D gene (7 bases). Germline values: CDR1 MNHEY, CDR2 SVGEGT. Trimming took off 5 bases at V and 2 bases at J, with 17 bases between the two ends. The CDR3 is 16 residues long. DNA for the CDR3: TGTGCCAGCAGTAGACAGGGCCGGGGGCACACAGATACGCAGTATTTT. This sequence encodes CASSRQGRGHTDTQYF.

This clone was seen a single time. The chain recombines TRBV6-1 with TRBJ2-3, with TRBD2 matching over 12 bases. The CDR3 runs to 16 residues. The germline V gene encodes CDR1 MNHNS and CDR2 SASEGT. J was trimmed by 3 bases and V by 2 bases; bases with no gene match: 3. The CDR3, as DNA: TGTGCCAGCAGTGAAACTAGCGGGAGGTCTACAGATACGCAGTATTTT. This sequence encodes CASSETSGRSTDTQYF.

The CDR3 loop is CASSSPEQGDYGYTF. Here the CDR3 DNA reads TGTGCCAGCAGCTCCCCCGAACAGGGAGACTATGGCTACACCTTC. J is TRBJ1-2 and V is TRBV7-2, with D tentatively TRBD1 (6 bases). Germline CDR1 reads SGHTA; CDR2 reads FQGNSA. Trimming removed 4 bases from V and 3 bases from J, with 15 bases in between. The CDR3 covers 15 residues.

J is TRBJ1-2 and V is TRBV2; D is undetermined. The CDR3 extends over 11 amino acids. V lost 8 bases and J 8 bases, leaving 12 bases between the germline ends. Germline V gene sequence: CDR1 SNHLY, CDR2 FYNNEI. CDR3 amino acids: CASDLGSGYTF. The CDR3 DNA is TGTGCCAGCGACCTAGGGAGCGGCTACACCTTC.

This chain uses TRBV27 with TRBJ2-5, with D perhaps matching TRBD1 or TRBD2 (5 bases each). The CDR3 sequence is 14 residues long. Trimming removed 2 bases at V and 4 bases at J, with 11 bases between. Per germline, CDR1 MNHEY and CDR2 SMNVEV (reference sequence). The CDR3 coding sequence is TGTGCCAGCAGTTTAGGGACGGTGGGAGAGACCCAGTACTTC. This translates into CASSLGTVGETQYF.

The chain links TRBV18 to TRBJ2-5; 9 bases map to TRBD2. This CDR3 contains 14 residues. From germline, CDR1 is KGHSH and CDR2 LQKENI. Trimming at V came to 3 bases and at J to 4 bases, leaving 3 bases not matched to a gene. CDR3 residues: CASSPPGLAETQYF. Here the CDR3 DNA reads TGTGCCAGCTCACCCCCGGGACTAGCAGAGACCCAGTACTTC.

This clone was picked up one time. The J gene is TRBJ1-2, the V gene TRBV3-1 (or the pseudogene TRBV3-2); 11 positions match TRBD1. V was pared by 5 bases and J by 7 bases, with 0 bases of the junction left unmatched. Per the germline V gene, CDR1 is LGHDT and CDR2 is YNNKEL (reference sequence). This CDR3 comprises 12 residues. The CDR3 nucleotides read TGTGCCAGCAGCGGACAGGGGGCTGGCTACACCTTC. Its protein is CASSGQGAGYTF.